This TCR beta chain is drawn from a study of T cells expressing NK-cell markers. Overall study context: The eight sequenced donors comprised seven who were HCMV-seropositive and one who was seronegative.

CDR1 is SGHTA, CDR2 FQGNSA, per germline. There are 15 residues in the CDR3. As the method of synthesis, 5'RACE template switching with UMIs yielded TCR beta cDNA. Reprocessing the 5' RACE reads, TCRdb reports a single entry for every CDR3 protein and omits DNA. Its table records about 370,000 distinct CDR3 sequences. This clonotype was sampled from a woman between 50 and 59 years old in good health. This chain connects TRBV7-2 to TRBJ2-1; TCRdb returns TRBD2, unconfirmable since there is no DNA. The material sequenced was blood T cells: a sorted CD56 or NKG2C T cell subset, CD4+ or CD8+ T cells, or bulk PBMC T cells (not recorded which). Here the CDR3 reads CAPSSAGVEYNEQFF.